The rows below give T cell receptor beta chains drawn from one sample of a study of PD-L1 blockade in urothelial cancer. Here immunoSEQ multiplex PCR was the method, and the copy in TCRdb shows in-frame clones only, minus some. Seen here are around 82,000 clones, roughly 89% observed once, and the top ten hold approximately 2.1%. This specimen consisted of PBMCs, obtained around atezolizumab (anti-PD-L1) treatment. These receptor sequences come from a man aged 60 to 75 with urothelial cancer. Each CDR3 is given without its conserved first and last residue. A D gene is named only where the DNA matches it firmly.

v_call d_call cdr3_length cdr3_aa
TRBV21-1 . 11 ASTHPKRTEAF
TRBV7-6 TRBD2 15 ASSLARLAGGPGPQY
TRBV10-3 TRBD1 13 AIRSGTGIRETQY
TRBV2 . 12 ASSDRGSKNIQY
TRBV18 TRBD2 14 ASSPYGTSASYEQY
TRBV7-2 TRBD1 12 ASRRPGQDRGYT
TRBV4-3 TRBD1 14 ASSPAGQGANYGYT
TRBV28 . 14 ASSWRLQGYGTEAF
TRBV27 TRBD1 13 ASSSGTGGYNEQF
TRBV2 . 7 ARGHEQF
TRBV14 . 12 ASSPTGTYNEQF
TRBV5-1 TRBD1 14 ASSLDGQGIVNGYT
TRBV20-1 . 9 SAEGDTEAF
TRBV5-4 TRBD1 16 ASSLGGTGAYSGNTIY
TRBV9 TRBD1 14 ASSVGVGTGGDGYT
TRBV5-1 TRBD1 12 ASSPGQEGYGYT
TRBV2 TRBD1 12 ASSGDRDNEKLF
TRBV7-9 TRBD1 16 ASSLVGIDRADQETQY
TRBV10-1 . 13 ASSEGQGPRETQY
TRBV25-1 TRBD2 12 ASSGLAGEDTQY
TRBV27 TRBD1 12 ASSLTGGQSSYT
TRBV7-8 TRBD2 13 ASSLGSGTPETQY
TRBV25-1 . 15 ASSEFRFEINGGEQY
TRBV10-3 TRBD1 11 AIRQGVLEKLF
TRBV9 . 11 ASSVDVRAEAF
TRBV7-2 . 12 ASSGQGNTGELF
TRBV7-2 . 12 ASSTGAGTGELF
TRBV6-5 . 12 ASSYKQSGSEQY
TRBV30 . 12 AWVGQASNYGYT
TRBV6-5 . 12 ASSLGQSTDTQY